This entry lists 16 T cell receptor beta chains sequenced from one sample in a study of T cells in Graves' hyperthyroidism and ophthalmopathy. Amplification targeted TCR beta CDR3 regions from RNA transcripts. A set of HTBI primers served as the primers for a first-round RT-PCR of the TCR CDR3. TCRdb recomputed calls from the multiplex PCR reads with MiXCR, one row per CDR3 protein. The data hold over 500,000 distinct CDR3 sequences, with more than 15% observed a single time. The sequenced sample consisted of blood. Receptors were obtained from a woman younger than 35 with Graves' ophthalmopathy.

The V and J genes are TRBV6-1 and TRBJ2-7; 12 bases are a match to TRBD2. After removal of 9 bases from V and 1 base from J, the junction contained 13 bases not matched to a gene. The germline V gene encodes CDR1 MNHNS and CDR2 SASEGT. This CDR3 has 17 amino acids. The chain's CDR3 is CASILFSLAGGSYEQYF. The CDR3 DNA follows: TGTGCCAGTATTTTATTTTCCCTAGCGGGAGGGTCCTACGAGCAGTACTTC.

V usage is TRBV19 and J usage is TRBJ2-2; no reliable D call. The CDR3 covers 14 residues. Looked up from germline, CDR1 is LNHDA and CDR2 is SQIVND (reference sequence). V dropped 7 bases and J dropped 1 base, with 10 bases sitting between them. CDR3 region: CASKSKRNTGELFF. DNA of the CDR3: TGTGCCAGTAAATCTAAAAGGAACACCGGGGAGCTGTTTTTT.

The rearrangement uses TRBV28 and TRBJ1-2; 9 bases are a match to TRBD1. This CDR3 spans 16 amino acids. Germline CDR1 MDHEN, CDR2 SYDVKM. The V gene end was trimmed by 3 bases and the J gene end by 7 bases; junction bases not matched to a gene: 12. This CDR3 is CASSLIGWTGVAGYTF. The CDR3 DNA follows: TGTGCCAGCAGTTTGATTGGGTGGACAGGGGTTGCTGGCTACACCTTC.

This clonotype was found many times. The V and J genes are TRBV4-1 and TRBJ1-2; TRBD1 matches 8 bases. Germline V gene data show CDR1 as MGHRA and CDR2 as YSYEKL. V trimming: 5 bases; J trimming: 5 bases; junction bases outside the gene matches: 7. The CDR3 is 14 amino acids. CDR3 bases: TGCGCCAGCAGCACCGACAGGGGCTTTTATGGCTACACCTTC. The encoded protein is CASSTDRGFYGYTF.

The CDR3 spells CASSSRRGATQYF. DNA for the CDR3: TGTGCCAGCAGCTCAAGGCGGGGGGCGACCCAGTACTTC. The chain couples TRBV5-6 to TRBJ2-5; 8 bases map to TRBD2. This CDR3 spans 13 amino acids. J lost 7 bases, V lost 3 bases, and 5 bases had no gene match. CDR1 SGHDT and CDR2 YYEEEE come from the germline V gene. The full variable domain, completed using reference TRBV5-6 and TRBJ2-5, is DAGVTQSPTHLIKTRGQQVTLRCSPKSGHDTVSWYQQALGQGPQFIFQYYEEEERQRGNFPDRFSGHQFPNYSSELNVNALLLGDSALYLCASSSRRGATQYFGPGTRLLVL.

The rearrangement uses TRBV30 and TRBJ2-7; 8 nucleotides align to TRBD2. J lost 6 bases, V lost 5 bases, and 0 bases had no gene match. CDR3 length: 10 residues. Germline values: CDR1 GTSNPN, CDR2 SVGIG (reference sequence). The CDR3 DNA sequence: TGTGCCTGGCTAGCGGGCGAGCAGTACTTC. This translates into CAWLAGEQYF. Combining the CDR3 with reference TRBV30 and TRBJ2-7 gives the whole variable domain SQTIHQWPATLVQPVGSPLSLECTVEGTSNPNLYWYRQAAGRGLQLLFYSVGIGQISSEVPQNLSASRPQDRQFILSSKKLLLSDSGFYLCAWLAGEQYFGPGTRLTVT.

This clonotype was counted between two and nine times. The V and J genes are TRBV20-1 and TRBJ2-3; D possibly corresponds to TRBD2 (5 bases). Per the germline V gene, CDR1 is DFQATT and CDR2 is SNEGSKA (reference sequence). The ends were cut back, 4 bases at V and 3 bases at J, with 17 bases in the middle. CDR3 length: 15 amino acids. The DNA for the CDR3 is TGCAGTGCTACTCCGGGATCCGAGAGGACAGATACGCAGTATTTT. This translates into CSATPGSERTDTQYF.

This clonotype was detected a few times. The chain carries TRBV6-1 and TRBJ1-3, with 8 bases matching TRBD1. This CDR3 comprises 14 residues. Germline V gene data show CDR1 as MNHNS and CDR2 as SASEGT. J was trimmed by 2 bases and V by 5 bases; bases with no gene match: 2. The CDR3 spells CASSTGGTGNTIYF. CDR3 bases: TGTGCCAGCAGTACAGGGGGAACTGGAAACACCATATATTTT.

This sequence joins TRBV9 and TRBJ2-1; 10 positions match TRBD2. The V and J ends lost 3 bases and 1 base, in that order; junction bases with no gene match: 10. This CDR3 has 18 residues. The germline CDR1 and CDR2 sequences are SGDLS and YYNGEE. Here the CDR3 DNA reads TGTGCCAGCAGCGCATGGGCTAGCGGGAGTCTGTCCTACAATGAGCAGTTCTTC. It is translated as CASSAWASGSLSYNEQFF.

The DNA of the CDR3 is TGCGCCAGCAGCTACCGTGGAACGGGTCAAGAGACCCAGTACTTC. Amino acid sequence: CASSYRGTGQETQYF. The J gene is TRBJ2-5, the V gene TRBV5-1; D is undetermined. V lost 3 bases and J lost 2, with 14 bases in between. The V gene's germline CDR1 is SGHRS and CDR2 YFSETQ. The CDR3 loop spans 15 amino acids.

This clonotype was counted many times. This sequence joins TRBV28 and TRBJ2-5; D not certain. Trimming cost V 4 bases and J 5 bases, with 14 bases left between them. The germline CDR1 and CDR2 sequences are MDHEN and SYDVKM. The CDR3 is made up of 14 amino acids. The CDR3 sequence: CASSSHREDETQYF. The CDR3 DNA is TGTGCCAGCAGTTCCCACAGAGAGGACGAGACCCAGTACTTC.

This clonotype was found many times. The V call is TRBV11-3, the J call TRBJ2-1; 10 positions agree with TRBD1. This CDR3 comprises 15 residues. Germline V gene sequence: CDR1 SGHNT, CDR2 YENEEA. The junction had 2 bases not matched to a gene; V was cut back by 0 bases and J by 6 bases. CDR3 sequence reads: CASSLEDRGINEQFF. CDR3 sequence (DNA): TGTGCCAGCAGCTTAGAGGACAGGGGGATCAATGAGCAGTTCTTC.

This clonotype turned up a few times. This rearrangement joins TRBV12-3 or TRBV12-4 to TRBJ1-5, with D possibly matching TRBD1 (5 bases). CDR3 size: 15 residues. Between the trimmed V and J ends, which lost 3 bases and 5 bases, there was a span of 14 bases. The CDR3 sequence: CASSLEGAADQPQHF. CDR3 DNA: TGTGCCAGCAGTTTGGAAGGGGCCGCAGATCAGCCCCAGCATTTT.

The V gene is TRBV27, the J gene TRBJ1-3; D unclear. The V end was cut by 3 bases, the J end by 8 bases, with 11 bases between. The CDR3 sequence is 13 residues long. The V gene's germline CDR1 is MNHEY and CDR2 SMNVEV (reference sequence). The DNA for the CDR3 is TGTGCCAGCAGTTTCAGTCTCAAGGACACCATATATTTT. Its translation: CASSFSLKDTIYF.

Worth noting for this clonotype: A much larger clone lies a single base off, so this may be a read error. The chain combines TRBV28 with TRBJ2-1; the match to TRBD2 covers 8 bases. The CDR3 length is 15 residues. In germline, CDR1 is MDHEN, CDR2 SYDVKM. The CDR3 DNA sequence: TGTACCAGCCACCAGAGCGGGGGAACCTACAATGAGCAGTTCTTC. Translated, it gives CTSHQSGGTYNEQFF.

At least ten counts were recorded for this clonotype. The DNA of the CDR3 is TGTGCCAGCAGTAGAAGGGGTGGCTCTGGAAACACCATATATTTT. It translates to CASSRRGGSGNTIYF. This chain links TRBV28 with TRBJ1-3; D is perhaps TRBD1 (5 bases). V lost 5 bases and J lost 0, with 11 bases in between. Germline lookup yields CDR1 MDHEN and CDR2 SYDVKM. The CDR3 is 15 amino acids. Using reference TRBV28 and TRBJ1-3 for the parts outside the CDR3, the full variable domain is DVKVTQSSRYLVKRTGEKVFLECVQDMDHENMFWYRQDPGLGLRLIYFSYDVKMKEKGDIPEGYSVSREKKERFSLILESASTNQTSMYLCASSRRGGSGNTIYFGEGSWLTVV.